The 5 T cell receptor beta chains below were found in one sample sequenced in a study of cytomegalovirus exposure and HLA in healthy donors. Produced via immunoSEQ multiplex PCR; TCRdb's table is partial and in-frame only. The top ten clones hold less than 2% of a sample with 100,000 to 150,000 clones, around 95% of them seen once. Sequenced: PBMCs. The receptors were gathered from a man younger than 35 in good health and CMV-seronegative.

This chain uses TRBV7-2 with TRBJ2-7; 8 bases map to TRBD2. The CDR3 is 15 residues long. From germline, CDR1 is SGHTA and CDR2 FQGNSA. V was clipped by 4 bases and J by 2 bases; unmatched bases: 7. The CDR3 bases are TGTGCCAGCAGCTCGAGCGGGAGTGGCACCTACGAGCAGTACTTC. Its protein product is CASSSSGSGTYEQYF.

The chain joins TRBV7-2 to TRBJ2-1; D is possibly TRBD2 (5 bases). With 1 base removed from V and 6 bases from J, the gap between germline ends came to 10 bases. Germline lookup yields CDR1 SGHTA and CDR2 FQGNSA. CDR3 length equals 14 residues. The CDR3 here is CASSLDPGSNEQFF. CDR3 bases: TGTGCCAGCAGCTTAGACCCGGGAAGCAATGAGCAGTTCTTC. The complete variable domain, with remaining parts taken from reference TRBV7-2 and TRBJ2-1, reads GAGVSQSPSNKVTEKGKDVELRCDPISGHTALYWYRQSLGQGLEFLIYFQGNSAPDKSGLPSDRFSAERTGGSVSTLTIQRTQQEDSAVYLCASSLDPGSNEQFFGPGTRLTVL.

The V call is TRBV7-2, the J call TRBJ2-3; weak D call: TRBD2 (6 bases). Germline V gene data show CDR1 as SGHTA and CDR2 as FQGNSA. The CDR3 has 13 amino acids. V was pared by 1 base and J by 4 bases, with 6 bases between. CDR3 nucleotide sequence: TGTGCCAGCAGCTTAGGGGGGGCAGATACGCAGTATTTT. It codes for CASSLGGADTQYF.

The chain combines TRBV14 with TRBJ1-2; D is unclear. Trimming cost V 2 bases and J 2 bases, with 9 bases left between them. CDR1 and CDR2 from the germline V gene are SGHDN and FVKESK. This CDR3 region has 14 residues. The chain's CDR3 is CASSQFTGNYGYTF. The CDR3 DNA reads as TGTGCCAGCAGCCAATTTACGGGGAACTATGGCTACACCTTC.

The J gene is TRBJ2-5, the V gene TRBV27, with 8 bases identical to TRBD1. Trimming took 0 bases from V and 3 from J; bases not matched to a gene: 3. The CDR3 covers 15 residues. Germline lookup yields CDR1 MNHEY and CDR2 SMNVEV (reference sequence). The CDR3 sequence is CASSLSWTGKETQYF. The CDR3 DNA follows: TGTGCCAGCAGTTTATCCTGGACAGGGAAAGAGACCCAGTACTTC.